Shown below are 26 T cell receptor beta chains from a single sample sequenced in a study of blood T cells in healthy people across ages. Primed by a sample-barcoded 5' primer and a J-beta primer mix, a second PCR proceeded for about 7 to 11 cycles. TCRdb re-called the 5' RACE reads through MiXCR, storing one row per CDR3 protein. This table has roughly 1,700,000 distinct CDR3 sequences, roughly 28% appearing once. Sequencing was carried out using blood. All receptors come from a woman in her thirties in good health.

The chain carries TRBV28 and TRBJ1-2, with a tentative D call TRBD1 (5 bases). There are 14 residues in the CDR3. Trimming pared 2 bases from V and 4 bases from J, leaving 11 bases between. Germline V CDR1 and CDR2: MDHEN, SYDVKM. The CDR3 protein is CASSLGRVSYGYTF. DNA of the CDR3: TGTGCCAGCAGTTTAGGCAGGGTTAGCTATGGCTACACCTTC.

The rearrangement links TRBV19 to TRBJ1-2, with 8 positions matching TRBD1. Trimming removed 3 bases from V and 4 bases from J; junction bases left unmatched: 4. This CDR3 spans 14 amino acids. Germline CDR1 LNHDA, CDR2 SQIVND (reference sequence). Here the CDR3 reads CASSISGTGYGYTF. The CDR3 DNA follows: TGTGCCAGTAGTATCTCCGGGACAGGCTATGGCTACACCTTC.

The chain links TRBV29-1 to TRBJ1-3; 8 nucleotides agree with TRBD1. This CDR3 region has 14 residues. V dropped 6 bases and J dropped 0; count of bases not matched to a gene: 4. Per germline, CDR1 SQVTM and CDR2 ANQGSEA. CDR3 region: CSVETGDSGNTIYF. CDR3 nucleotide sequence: TGCAGCGTGGAGACAGGGGACTCTGGAAACACCATATATTTT.

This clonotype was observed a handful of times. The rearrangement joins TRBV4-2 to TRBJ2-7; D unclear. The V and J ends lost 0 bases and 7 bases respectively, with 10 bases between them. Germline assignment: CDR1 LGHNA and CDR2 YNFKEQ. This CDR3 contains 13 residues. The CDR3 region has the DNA TGTGCCAGCAGCCAAGAAGCGTTAGAGGAGCAGTACTTC. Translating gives CASSQEALEEQYF.

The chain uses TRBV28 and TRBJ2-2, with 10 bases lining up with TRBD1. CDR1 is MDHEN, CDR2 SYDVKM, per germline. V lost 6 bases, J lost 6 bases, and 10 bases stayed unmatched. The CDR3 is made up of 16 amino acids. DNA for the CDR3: TGTGCCAGCAGCATTACTCTAGGGACAGGGGCCGGGGAGCTGTTTTTT. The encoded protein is CASSITLGTGAGELFF.

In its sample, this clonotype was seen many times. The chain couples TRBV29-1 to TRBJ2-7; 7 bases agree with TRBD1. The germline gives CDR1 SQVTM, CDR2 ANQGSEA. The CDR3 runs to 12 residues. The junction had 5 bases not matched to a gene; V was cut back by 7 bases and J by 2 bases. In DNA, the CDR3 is TGCAGCGCCCTGGGACAGACCTACGAGCAGTACTTC. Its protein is CSALGQTYEQYF.

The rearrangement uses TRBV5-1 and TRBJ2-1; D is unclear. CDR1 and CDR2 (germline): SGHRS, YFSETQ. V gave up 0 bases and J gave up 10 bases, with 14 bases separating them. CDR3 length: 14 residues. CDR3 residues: CASSLEDGTYEQFF. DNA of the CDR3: TGCGCCAGCAGCTTGGAGGACGGAACCTACGAGCAGTTCTTC. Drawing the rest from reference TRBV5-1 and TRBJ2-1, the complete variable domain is KAGVTQTPRYLIKTRGQQVTLSCSPISGHRSVSWYQQTPGQGLQFLFEYFSETQRNKGNFPGRFSGRQFSNSRSEMNVSTLELGDSALYLCASSLEDGTYEQFFGPGTRLTVL.

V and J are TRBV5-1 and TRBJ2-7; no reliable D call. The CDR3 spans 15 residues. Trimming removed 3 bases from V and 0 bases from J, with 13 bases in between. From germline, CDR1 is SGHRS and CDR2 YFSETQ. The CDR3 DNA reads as TGCGCCAGCAGCTACGCTGACCTGAGCTCCTACGAGCAGTACTTC. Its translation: CASSYADLSSYEQYF.

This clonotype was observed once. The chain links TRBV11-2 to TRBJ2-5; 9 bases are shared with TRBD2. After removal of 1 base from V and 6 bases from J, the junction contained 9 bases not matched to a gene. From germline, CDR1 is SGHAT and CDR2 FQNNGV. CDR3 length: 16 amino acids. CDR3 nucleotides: TGTGCCAGCAGCTTAGCGGTAGCGGGGGATCTTAAGACCCAGTACTTC. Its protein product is CASSLAVAGDLKTQYF.

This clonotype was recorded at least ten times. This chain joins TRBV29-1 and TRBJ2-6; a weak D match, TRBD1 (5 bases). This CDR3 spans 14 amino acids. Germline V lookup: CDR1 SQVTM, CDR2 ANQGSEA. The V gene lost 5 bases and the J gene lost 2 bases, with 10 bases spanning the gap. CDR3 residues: CSVKGVTGANVLTF. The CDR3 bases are TGCAGCGTTAAAGGGGTAACTGGGGCCAACGTCCTGACTTTC.

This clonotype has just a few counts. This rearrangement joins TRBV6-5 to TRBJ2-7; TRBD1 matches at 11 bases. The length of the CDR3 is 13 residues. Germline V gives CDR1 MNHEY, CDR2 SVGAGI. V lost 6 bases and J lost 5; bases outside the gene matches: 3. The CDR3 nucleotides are TGTGCCAGCAGACGGGACAGGGGGGACGAGCAGTACTTC. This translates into CASRRDRGDEQYF.

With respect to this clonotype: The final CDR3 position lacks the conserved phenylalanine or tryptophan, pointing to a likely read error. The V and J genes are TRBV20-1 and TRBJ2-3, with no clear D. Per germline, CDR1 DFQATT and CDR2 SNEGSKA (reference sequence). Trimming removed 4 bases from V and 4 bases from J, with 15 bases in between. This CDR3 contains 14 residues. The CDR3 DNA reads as TGCAGTGCTAAGGACCCTACGACGGCAGATACGCAGTATTTG. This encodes CSAKDPTTADTQYL.

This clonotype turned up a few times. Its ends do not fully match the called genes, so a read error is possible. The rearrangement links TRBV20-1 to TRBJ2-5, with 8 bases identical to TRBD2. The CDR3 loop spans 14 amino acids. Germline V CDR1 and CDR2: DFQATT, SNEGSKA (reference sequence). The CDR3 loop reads CSAGASGHQVTQYF. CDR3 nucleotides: TGCAGTGCTGGGGCTAGCGGGCACCAAGTGACCCAGTACTTC.

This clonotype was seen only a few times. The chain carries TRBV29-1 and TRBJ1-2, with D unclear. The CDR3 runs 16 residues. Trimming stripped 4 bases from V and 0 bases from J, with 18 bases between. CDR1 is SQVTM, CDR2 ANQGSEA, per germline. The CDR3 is CSVGLGFLESNYGYTF. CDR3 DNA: TGCAGCGTTGGCCTCGGTTTTCTGGAGTCTAACTATGGCTACACCTTC.

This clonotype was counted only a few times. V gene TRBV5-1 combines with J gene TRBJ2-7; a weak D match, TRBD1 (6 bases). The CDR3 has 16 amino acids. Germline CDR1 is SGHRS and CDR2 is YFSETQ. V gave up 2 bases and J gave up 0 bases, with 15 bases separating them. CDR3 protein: CASSFAGQRGSYEQYF. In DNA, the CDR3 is TGCGCCAGCAGCTTCGCCGGACAGAGGGGCTCCTACGAGCAGTACTTC.

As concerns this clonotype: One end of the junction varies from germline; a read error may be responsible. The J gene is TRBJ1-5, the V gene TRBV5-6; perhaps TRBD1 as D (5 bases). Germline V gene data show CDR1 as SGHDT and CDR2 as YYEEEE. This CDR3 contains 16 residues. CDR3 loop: CASSFGTAGLNQPRHF. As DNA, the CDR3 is TGTGCCAGCAGCTTTGGAACGGCAGGGCTCAATCAGCCCCGGCATTTT. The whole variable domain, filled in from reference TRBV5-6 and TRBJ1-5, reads DAGVTQSPTHLIKTRGQQVTLRCSPKSGHDTVSWYQQALGQGPQFIFQYYEEEERQRGNFPDRFSGHQFPNYSSELNVNALLLGDSALYLCASSFGTAGLNQPRHFGDGTRLSIL.

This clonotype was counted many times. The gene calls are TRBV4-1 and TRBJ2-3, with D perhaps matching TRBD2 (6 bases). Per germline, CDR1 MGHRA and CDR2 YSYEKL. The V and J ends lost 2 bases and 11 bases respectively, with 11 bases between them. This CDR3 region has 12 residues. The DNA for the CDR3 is TGCGCCAGCAGCCAAACAGGAGGGAAGCAGTATTTT. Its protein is CASSQTGGKQYF.

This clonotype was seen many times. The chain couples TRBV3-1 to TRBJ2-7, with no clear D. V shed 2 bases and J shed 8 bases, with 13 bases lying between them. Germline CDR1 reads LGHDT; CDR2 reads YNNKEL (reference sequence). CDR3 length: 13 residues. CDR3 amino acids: CASSQSESPKQYF. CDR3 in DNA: TGTGCCAGCAGCCAAAGTGAGAGCCCCAAGCAGTACTTC.

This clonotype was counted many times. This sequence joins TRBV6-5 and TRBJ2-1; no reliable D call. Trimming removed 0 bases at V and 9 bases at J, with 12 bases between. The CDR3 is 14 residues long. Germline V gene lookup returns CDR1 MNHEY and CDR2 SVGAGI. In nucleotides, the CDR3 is TGTGCCAGCAGTTACTCCTGGGCATGGGCTGAGCAGTTCTTC. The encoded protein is CASSYSWAWAEQFF.

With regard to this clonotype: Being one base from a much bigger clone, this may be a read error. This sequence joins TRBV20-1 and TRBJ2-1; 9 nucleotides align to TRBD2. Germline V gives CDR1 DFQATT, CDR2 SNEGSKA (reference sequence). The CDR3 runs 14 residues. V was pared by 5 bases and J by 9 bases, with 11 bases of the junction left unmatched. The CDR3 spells CSALGRRGGSEQFF. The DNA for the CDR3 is TGCAGTGCTTTGGGACGGCGGGGGGGCAGTGAGCAGTTCTTC.

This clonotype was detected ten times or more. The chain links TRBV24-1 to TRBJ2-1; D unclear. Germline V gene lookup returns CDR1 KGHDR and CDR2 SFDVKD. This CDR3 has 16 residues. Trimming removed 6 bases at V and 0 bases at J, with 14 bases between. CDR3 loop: CATSNDPLSSYNEQFF. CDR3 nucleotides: TGTGCCACCAGTAATGACCCGTTGAGCTCCTACAATGAGCAGTTCTTC.

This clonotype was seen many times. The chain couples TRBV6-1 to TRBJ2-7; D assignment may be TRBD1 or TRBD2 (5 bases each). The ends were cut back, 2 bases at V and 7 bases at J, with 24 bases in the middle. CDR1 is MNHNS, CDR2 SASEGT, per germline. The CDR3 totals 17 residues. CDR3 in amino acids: CASSETFLGPRSGEQYF. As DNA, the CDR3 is TGTGCCAGCAGTGAAACGTTTTTGGGACCTAGATCGGGGGAGCAGTACTTC.

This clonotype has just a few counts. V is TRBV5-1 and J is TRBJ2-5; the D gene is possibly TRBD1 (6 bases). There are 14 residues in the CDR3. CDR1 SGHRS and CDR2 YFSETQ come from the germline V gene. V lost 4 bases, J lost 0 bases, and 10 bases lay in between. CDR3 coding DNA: TGCGCCAGCAGCACCTACAGGGACCAAGAGACCCAGTACTTC. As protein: CASSTYRDQETQYF. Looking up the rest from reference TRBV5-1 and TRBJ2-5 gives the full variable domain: KAGVTQTPRYLIKTRGQQVTLSCSPISGHRSVSWYQQTPGQGLQFLFEYFSETQRNKGNFPGRFSGRQFSNSRSEMNVSTLELGDSALYLCASSTYRDQETQYFGPGTRLLVL.

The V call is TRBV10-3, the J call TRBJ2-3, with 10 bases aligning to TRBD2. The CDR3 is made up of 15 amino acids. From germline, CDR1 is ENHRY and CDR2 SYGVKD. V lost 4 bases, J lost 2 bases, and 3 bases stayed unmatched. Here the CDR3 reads CAISVAGGHTDTQYF. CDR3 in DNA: TGTGCCATCAGTGTAGCGGGGGGACACACAGATACGCAGTATTTT.

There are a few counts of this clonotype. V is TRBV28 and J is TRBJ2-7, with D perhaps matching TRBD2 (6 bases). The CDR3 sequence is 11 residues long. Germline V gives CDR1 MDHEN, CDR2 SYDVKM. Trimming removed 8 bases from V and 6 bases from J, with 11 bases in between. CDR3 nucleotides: TGTGCCAGCGGGGGGAGAGGCGAGCAGTACTTC. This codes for CASGGRGEQYF. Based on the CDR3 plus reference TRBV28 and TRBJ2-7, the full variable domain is DVKVTQSSRYLVKRTGEKVFLECVQDMDHENMFWYRQDPGLGLRLIYFSYDVKMKEKGDIPEGYSVSREKKERFSLILESASTNQTSMYLCASGGRGEQYFGPGTRLTVT.

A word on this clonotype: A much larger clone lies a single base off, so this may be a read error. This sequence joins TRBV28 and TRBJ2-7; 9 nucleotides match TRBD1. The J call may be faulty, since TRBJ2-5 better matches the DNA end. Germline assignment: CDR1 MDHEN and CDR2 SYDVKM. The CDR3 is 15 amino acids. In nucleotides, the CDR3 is TGTGCCAGCAGTTGGCATACAGGGGGCCCAGAGACCCAGTACTTC. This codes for CASSWHTGGPETQYF.